This T cell receptor (beta chain) emerged from a study of shared clonotypes between healthy human individuals. Study details: Researchers assigned three CD4 naive, three CD4 memory, two CD8 naive and one CD8 memory plate to each donor. Regarding the study as a whole: Generation probabilities were higher for clonotypes shared across all four sorted-subset donors than for unshared ones.

Remarks on this clone: Its specificity is not known.

The CDR3 spans 13 residues. Germline V CDR1 and CDR2: ENHRY, SYGVKD. Trimming removed 9 bases from V and 2 bases from J, with 14 bases in between. Every donor, a Caucasian adult, lived in Nashville, Tennessee. CD45RO+ cells and CCR7-negative CD45RA+ TemRA cells were combined as CD8 memory. Here immunoSEQ multiplex PCR was the method, and the copy in TCRdb shows in-frame clones only, minus some. The sample lists tens of thousands of clones, about 65% occurring once. The TCR was taken from a man aged 25 to 45 in good health. The rearrangement links TRBV10-3 to TRBJ2-7; D may match TRBD1 or TRBD2 (5 bases each). What was sequenced was memory CD8+ T cells sorted from blood. Subset: CD45RO+ cells pooled with CCR7-negative TemRA cells. The CDR3 bases are TGTGCCATTGGGTCAGGGACCACCTACGAGCAGTACTTC. Protein: CAIGSGTTYEQYF.